This record concerns one T cell receptor beta chain sequence. What it binds is not known. This record belongs to a study of shared clonotypes between healthy human individuals. General study results and limits: Clonotype sharing among donors was thought likely to change with sequencing depth.

Donors, without exception, were Caucasian adults residing in Nashville, Tennessee. Trimming cost V 0 bases and J 4 bases, with 20 bases left between them. Germline assignment: CDR1 SGHRS and CDR2 YFSETQ. CDR3 size: 17 residues. Clones were read by immunoSEQ multiplex PCR, and TCRdb kept only the in-frame ones, dropping some. The repertoire holds 2 million to 2.5 million clones, with around 93% as singletons. The sequence was obtained from a young man in good health. Some clones in this sample may be carry-over from other donors' samples. Sequenced: naive CD4+ T cells from PBMCs. Indicated subset: CD45RA+ positively selected. V usage is TRBV5-1 and J usage is TRBJ2-7; D is perhaps TRBD1 (5 bases). CDR3 sequence: CASSLAPLGRAPYEQYF. As DNA, the CDR3 is TGCGCCAGCAGCTTGGCTCCCCTTGGCAGGGCCCCATACGAGCAGTACTTC.